These 6 T cell receptor beta chains were all obtained from the same sample, sequenced in a study of blood T cell repertoires in COVID-19. Measured with immunoSEQ multiplex PCR; TCRdb has only the in-frame clones, and not every one. The sample records 200,000 to 250,000 clones, about 79% being singletons. The material sequenced was peripheral blood. Source of these receptors: a man aged 50 to 60 with active or convalescent COVID-19.

The rearrangement uses TRBV7-3 and TRBJ2-1; 9 nucleotides match TRBD1. The V gene end was trimmed by 5 bases and the J gene end by 9 bases; junction bases not matched to a gene: 14. Germline loops: CDR1 SGHTA, CDR2 FQGTGA. This CDR3 contains 16 residues. CDR3 residues: CASSLLGQGSSVEQFF. The CDR3 DNA reads as TGTGCCAGCAGCCTCCTGGGACAGGGTTCTTCGGTTGAGCAGTTCTTC.

This clone was seen a few times. The gene calls are TRBV4-3 and TRBJ1-5; D not resolved. From germline, CDR1 is LGHNA and CDR2 YSLEER. This CDR3 has 15 residues. V shed 0 bases and J shed 7 bases, with 13 bases lying between them. The CDR3: CASSQDSYRGQPQHF. DNA of the CDR3: TGCGCCAGCAGCCAAGATAGCTATCGGGGACAGCCCCAGCATTTT.

V usage is TRBV6-2 or TRBV6-3 and J usage is TRBJ2-6, with TRBD1 matching 11 bases. From germline, CDR1 is MNHEY and CDR2 SVGEGT. The length of the CDR3 is 19 residues. V shed 4 bases and J 0 bases; nucleotides not matched to a gene: 8. The CDR3 nucleotides read TGTGCCAGCAGTTCCCCCCCCGGGACAGGGGGCTCTGGGGCCAACGTCCTGACTTTC. Encoded protein: CASSSPPGTGGSGANVLTF.

The rearrangement links TRBV9 to TRBJ2-3; 10 bases are a match to TRBD1. The germline V gene has CDR1 SGDLS and CDR2 YYNGEE. The CDR3 extends over 14 amino acids. With 3 bases clipped from V and 6 bases from J, the junction kept 4 bases outside the gene matches. CDR3 nucleotide sequence: TGTGCCAGCAGCGCCGCGGGACAGGGGGATACGCAGTATTTT. Its translation is CASSAAGQGDTQYF.

The J gene is TRBJ1-1, the V gene TRBV11-2; D not resolved. Between the trimmed V and J ends, which lost 5 bases and 4 bases, there was a span of 14 bases. Germline assignment: CDR1 SGHAT and CDR2 FQNNGV. The length of the CDR3 is 14 residues. The CDR3 bases are TGTGCCAGCAGCCTTAAGAGGGAGGGCACTGAAGCTTTCTTT. Translated: CASSLKREGTEAFF. Complete variable domain (other parts from reference TRBV11-2 and TRBJ1-1): EAGVAQSPRYKIIEKRQSVAFWCNPISGHATLYWYQQILGQGPKLLIQFQNNGVVDDSQLPKDRFSAERLKGVDSTLKIQPAKLEDSAVYLCASSLKREGTEAFFGQGTRLTVV.

The chain combines TRBV7-9 with TRBJ1-3, with D hard to call. The V gene lost 5 bases and the J gene lost 4 bases, with 9 bases spanning the gap. The length of the CDR3 is 13 residues. Germline V gives CDR1 SEHNR, CDR2 FQNEAQ (reference sequence). The CDR3 nucleotides read TGTGCCAGCAGCCAAGGCGGCGGAAACACCATATATTTT. Residues: CASSQGGGNTIYF.